The 8 T cell receptor beta chains below were found in one sample sequenced in a study of blood T cell repertoires in COVID-19. Data came from immunoSEQ multiplex PCR; TCRdb stores just in-frame clones and leaves some out. The sample lists just over 300,000 clones, 75% to 90% seen once, with about 2.5% in the top ten. The sample consisted of peripheral blood. These receptors all stem from a man between 18 and 35 years old with active or convalescent COVID-19.

The chain employs TRBV14 and TRBJ2-1; perhaps TRBD2 as D (5 bases). CDR1 SGHDN and CDR2 FVKESK come from the germline V gene. This CDR3 has 14 residues. V lost 3 bases and J lost 3, with 9 bases in between. CDR3 nucleotide sequence: TGTGCCAGCAGCCAGCTCCGGGGCTACAATGAGCAGTTCTTC. It codes for CASSQLRGYNEQFF.

The chain uses TRBV18 and TRBJ2-3, with 12 positions matching TRBD2. V shed 6 bases, J shed 4 bases, and the junction held 8 bases outside the gene matches. Germline-derived CDR1 and CDR2 are KGHSH and LQKENI. CDR3 length: 16 residues. The CDR3: CASSPRLAGDPDTQYF. CDR3 nucleotide sequence: TGTGCCAGCTCTCCTCGACTAGCGGGGGACCCAGATACGCAGTATTTT.

V usage is TRBV28 and J usage is TRBJ1-2; 11 bases match TRBD1. With 6 bases clipped from V and 6 bases from J, the junction kept 12 bases outside the gene matches. CDR1 is MDHEN and CDR2 is SYDVKM in the germline V gene. CDR3 length equals 16 residues. As DNA, the CDR3 is TGTGCCAGCAGCCACCCCCGGACAGGGGGCGCGGATGGCTACACCTTC. This encodes CASSHPRTGGADGYTF.

Here the CDR3 DNA reads TGTGCCAGCAGCCAAGGTCCGGGACTAGCGGGAGAAGAGCAGTTCTTC. It specifies CASSQGPGLAGEEQFF. This chain uses TRBV3-1 (or the pseudogene TRBV3-2) with TRBJ2-1; 14 bases fit TRBD2. Unmatched junction bases numbered 6, after V lost 1 base and J lost 10 bases. Germline CDR1 is LGHDT and CDR2 is YNNKEL (reference sequence). The CDR3 has 16 residues.

The rearrangement uses TRBV7-6 and TRBJ2-3; no clear D. The CDR3 has 15 residues. Germline CDR1 is SGHVS and CDR2 is FNYEAQ. With 3 bases removed from V and 0 bases from J, the gap between germline ends came to 10 bases. The chain's CDR3 is CASSFRLESTDTQYF. The DNA for the CDR3 is TGTGCCAGCAGCTTCCGACTGGAAAGCACAGATACGCAGTATTTT.

Only a few counts were recorded for this clone. The chain is built from TRBV7-9 and TRBJ1-1, with D possibly being TRBD1 (5 bases). The CDR3 runs to 14 residues. Looked up from germline, CDR1 is SEHNR and CDR2 is FQNEAQ (reference sequence). V lost 4 bases and J lost 5, with 14 bases in between. The CDR3 sequence is CASSSQAGQTEAFF. The CDR3 DNA is TGTGCCAGCAGCTCGCAAGCAGGGCAGACTGAAGCTTTCTTT.

This sequence joins TRBV6-1 and TRBJ1-1; D not certain. Germline-derived CDR1 and CDR2 are MNHNS and SASEGT. V was cut by 1 base and J by 3 bases, with 9 bases left in between. This CDR3 has 14 amino acids. CDR3 coding DNA: TGTGCCAGCAGTGAAGTATCGGGTCACACTGAAGCTTTCTTT. Its translation is CASSEVSGHTEAFF.

This clone was detected only once. The chain carries TRBV2 and TRBJ2-1, with 9 bases fitting TRBD1. V was clipped by 8 bases and J by 6 bases; unmatched bases: 14. The CDR3 has 16 residues. From germline, CDR1 is SNHLY and CDR2 FYNNEI. In nucleotides, the CDR3 is TGTGCCAGCCTTTACGAGGGGACAGGGCAAACCAATGAGCAGTTCTTC. Protein sequence: CASLYEGTGQTNEQFF.